The entry below describes one TCR beta chain. What it recognizes is unknown. Making the TCR beta cDNA relied on 5'RACE template switching with UMIs. TCRdb reworked the 5' RACE reads into one entry per CDR3 protein, no DNA. The data show approximately 440,000 distinct CDR3 sequences, and the top ten clones hold more than 1.4%. The CDR3 extends over 15 amino acids. The germline V gene encodes CDR1 KGHSH and CDR2 LQKENI. This sample was included in a study of T cells expressing NK-cell markers. Whole-study context: Investigators obtained TCR beta repertoires from sorted CD3+CD56+NKG2C+, CD3+CD56+NKG2C- and CD3+CD56-NKG2C+ T cells. Study-wide results and caveats: In roughly six donors, dominant NKG2C+ clonotypes were roughly 1.0-7.5% of CD8+ T cells.

The chain combines TRBV18 with TRBJ2-3; TCRdb's D gene call, TRBD2, goes unchecked for lack of DNA. The receptor was derived from a woman aged 50 to 60 in good health. The sequencing input was blood T cells: a sorted CD56 or NKG2C T cell subset, CD4+ or CD8+ T cells, or bulk PBMC T cells (not recorded which). CDR3 residues: CASSPPNRGGDTQYF.